The sequence of this TCR beta chain was determined in a study of T cells after somatic rescue of genetic block. Profiled with immunoSEQ multiplex PCR; TCRdb holds only in-frame clones, not every one. The data hold 13,000 to 15,000 clones, with roughly three quarters observed a single time. This clone was seen a few times. The ends were cut back, 0 bases at V and 7 bases at J, with 10 bases in the middle. The CDR3 covers 13 residues. CDR1 is MNHEY and CDR2 is SVGAGI in the germline V gene. The sample was peripheral blood mononuclear cells (PBMCs). The rearrangement uses TRBV6-5 and TRBJ2-7; D is unclear. The origin of this receptor is a boy aged 5-17 years. The CDR3 DNA follows: TGTGCCAGCAGTTACTCGAATTACGGGGAGCAGTACTTC. Its translation: CASSYSNYGEQYF.